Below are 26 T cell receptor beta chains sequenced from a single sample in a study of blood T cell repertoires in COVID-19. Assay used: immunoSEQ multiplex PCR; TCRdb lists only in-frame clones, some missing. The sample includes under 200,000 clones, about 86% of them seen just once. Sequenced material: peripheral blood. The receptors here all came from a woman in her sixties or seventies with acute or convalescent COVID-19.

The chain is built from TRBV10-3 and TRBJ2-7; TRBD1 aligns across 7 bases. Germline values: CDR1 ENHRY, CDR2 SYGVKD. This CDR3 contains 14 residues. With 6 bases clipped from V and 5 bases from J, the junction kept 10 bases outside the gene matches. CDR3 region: CAIRLTTGTNEQYF. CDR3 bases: TGTGCCATCAGACTGACGACAGGGACCAACGAGCAGTACTTC.

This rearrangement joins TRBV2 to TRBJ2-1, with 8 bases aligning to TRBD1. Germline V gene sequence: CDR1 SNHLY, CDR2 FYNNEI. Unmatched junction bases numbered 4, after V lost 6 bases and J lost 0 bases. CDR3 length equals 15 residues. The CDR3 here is CASRRTGGSYNEQFF. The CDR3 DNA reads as TGTGCCAGCAGGAGAACAGGGGGCTCCTACAATGAGCAGTTCTTC.

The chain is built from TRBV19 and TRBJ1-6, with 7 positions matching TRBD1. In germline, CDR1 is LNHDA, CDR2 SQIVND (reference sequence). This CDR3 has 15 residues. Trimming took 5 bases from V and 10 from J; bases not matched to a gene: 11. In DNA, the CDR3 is TGTGCCAGTAGTGTCGCCGGGACAGTAGGATCACCCCTCCACTTT. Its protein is CASSVAGTVGSPLHF.

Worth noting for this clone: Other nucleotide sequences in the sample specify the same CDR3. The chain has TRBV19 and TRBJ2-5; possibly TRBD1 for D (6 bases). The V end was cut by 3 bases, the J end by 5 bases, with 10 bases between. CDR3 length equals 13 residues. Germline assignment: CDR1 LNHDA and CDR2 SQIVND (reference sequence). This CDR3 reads CASSIGRGETQYF. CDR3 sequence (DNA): TGTGCCAGTAGTATTGGCAGGGGCGAGACCCAGTACTTC. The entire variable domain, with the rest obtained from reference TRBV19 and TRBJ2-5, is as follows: DGGITQSPKYLFRKEGQNVTLSCEQNLNHDAMYWYRQDPGQGLRLIYYSQIVNDFQKGDIAEGYSVSREKKESFPLTVTSAQKNPTAFYLCASSIGRGETQYFGPGTRLLVL.

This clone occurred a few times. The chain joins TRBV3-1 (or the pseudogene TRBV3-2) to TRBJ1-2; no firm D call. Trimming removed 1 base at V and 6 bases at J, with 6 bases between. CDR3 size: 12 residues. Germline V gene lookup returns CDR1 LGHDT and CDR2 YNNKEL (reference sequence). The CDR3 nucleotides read TGTGCCAGCAGCCAAGGCGTCAATGGCTACACCTTC. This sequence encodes CASSQGVNGYTF.

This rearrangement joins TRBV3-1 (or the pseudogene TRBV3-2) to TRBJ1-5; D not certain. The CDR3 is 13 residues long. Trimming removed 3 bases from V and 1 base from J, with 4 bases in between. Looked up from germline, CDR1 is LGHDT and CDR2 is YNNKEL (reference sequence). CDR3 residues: CASSQGSNQPQHF. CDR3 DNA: TGTGCCAGCAGCCAGGGCAGCAATCAGCCCCAGCATTTT.

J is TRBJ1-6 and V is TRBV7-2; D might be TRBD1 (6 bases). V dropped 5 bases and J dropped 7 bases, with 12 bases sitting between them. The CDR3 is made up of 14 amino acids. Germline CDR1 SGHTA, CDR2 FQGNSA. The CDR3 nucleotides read TGTGCCAGCAGCCTCGGACAGAGGAATTCACCCCTCCACTTT. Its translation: CASSLGQRNSPLHF.

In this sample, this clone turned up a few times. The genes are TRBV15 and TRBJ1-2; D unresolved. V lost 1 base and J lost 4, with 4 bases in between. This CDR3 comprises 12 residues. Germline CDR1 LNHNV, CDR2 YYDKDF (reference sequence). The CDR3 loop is CATSRGPYGYTF. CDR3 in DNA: TGTGCCACCAGCAGAGGGCCCTATGGCTACACCTTC. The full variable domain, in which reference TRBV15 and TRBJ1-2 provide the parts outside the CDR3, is DAMVIQNPRYQVTQFGKPVTLSCSQTLNHNVMYWYQQKSSQAPKLLFHYYDKDFNNEADTPDNFQSRRPNTSFCFLDIRSPGLGDTAMYLCATSRGPYGYTFGSGTRLTVV.

The CDR3 DNA follows: TGTGCCTGGAGTGTACAGCTCTCGGGACAGCCGAACACTGAAGCTTTCTTT. Amino acid sequence: CAWSVQLSGQPNTEAFF. The V gene is TRBV30, the J gene TRBJ1-1; TRBD1 agrees at 7 bases. In germline, CDR1 is GTSNPN, CDR2 SVGIG (reference sequence). The CDR3 runs 17 residues. V lost 0 bases, J lost 1 base, and 11 bases stayed unmatched.

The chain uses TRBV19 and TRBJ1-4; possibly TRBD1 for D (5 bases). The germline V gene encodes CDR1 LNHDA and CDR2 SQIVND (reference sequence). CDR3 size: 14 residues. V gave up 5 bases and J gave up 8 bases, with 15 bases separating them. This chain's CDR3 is CASSHQGLSEKLFF. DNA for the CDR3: TGTGCCAGTAGTCATCAGGGTTTGTCGGAAAAACTGTTTTTT.

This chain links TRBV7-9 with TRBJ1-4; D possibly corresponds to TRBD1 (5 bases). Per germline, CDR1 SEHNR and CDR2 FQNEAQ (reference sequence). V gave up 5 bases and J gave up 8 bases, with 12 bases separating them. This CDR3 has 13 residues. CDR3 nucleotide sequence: TGTGCCAGCAGCGACAGCCAGGGCGAAAAACTGTTTTTT. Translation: CASSDSQGEKLFF.

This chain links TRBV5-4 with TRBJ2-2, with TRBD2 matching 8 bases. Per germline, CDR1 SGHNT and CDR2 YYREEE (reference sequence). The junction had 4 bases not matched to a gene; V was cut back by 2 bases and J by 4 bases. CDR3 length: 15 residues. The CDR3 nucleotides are TGTGCCAGCAGCTTTGTTACTAGCGGCACCGGGGAGCTGTTTTTT. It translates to CASSFVTSGTGELFF.

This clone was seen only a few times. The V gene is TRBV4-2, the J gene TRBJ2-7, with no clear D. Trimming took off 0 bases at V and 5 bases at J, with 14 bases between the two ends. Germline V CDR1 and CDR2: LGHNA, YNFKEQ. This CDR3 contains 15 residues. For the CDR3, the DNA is TGTGCCAGCAGCCAAGAAAGCTCCCGTCCCCACGAGCAGTACTTC. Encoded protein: CASSQESSRPHEQYF.

CDR3 nucleotides: TGTGCCAGCAGCTTAGAGGGAGCGGTCAGCGAGCAGTACTTC. It yields the protein CASSLEGAVSEQYF. The J gene is TRBJ2-7, the V gene TRBV11-1; tentative D call: TRBD2 (5 bases). V gave up 1 base and J gave up 6 bases, with 13 bases separating them. CDR1 is SGHAT and CDR2 is FQDESV in the germline V gene (reference sequence). CDR3 size: 14 residues.

Written as DNA, the CDR3 is TGTGCCAGCAGTTTACTCTCCCGGGACAGGGGGCCACTGACAACTAATGAAAAACTGTTTTTT. It specifies CASSLLSRDRGPLTTNEKLFF. This chain joins TRBV27 and TRBJ1-4; 12 bases match TRBD1. V lost 2 bases and J lost 0; bases outside the gene matches: 13. This CDR3 contains 21 residues. Germline assignment: CDR1 MNHEY and CDR2 SMNVEV (reference sequence).

The CDR3 region has the DNA TGTGCCAGCAGCCTCTTGGAGACCCAGTACTTC. Its translation is CASSLLETQYF. V gene TRBV3-1 (or the pseudogene TRBV3-2) combines with J gene TRBJ2-5; D gene ambiguous. Germline assignment: CDR1 LGHDT and CDR2 YNNKEL (reference sequence). The CDR3 consists of 11 residues. Trimming pared 4 bases from V and 5 bases from J, leaving 5 bases between.

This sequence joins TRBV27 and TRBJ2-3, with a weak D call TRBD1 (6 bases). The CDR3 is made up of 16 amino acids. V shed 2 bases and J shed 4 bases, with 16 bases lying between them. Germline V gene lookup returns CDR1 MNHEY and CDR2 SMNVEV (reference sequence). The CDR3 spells CASSLGGNRVADTQYF. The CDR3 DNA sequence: TGTGCCAGCAGTTTAGGCGGAAACAGGGTTGCAGATACGCAGTATTTT.

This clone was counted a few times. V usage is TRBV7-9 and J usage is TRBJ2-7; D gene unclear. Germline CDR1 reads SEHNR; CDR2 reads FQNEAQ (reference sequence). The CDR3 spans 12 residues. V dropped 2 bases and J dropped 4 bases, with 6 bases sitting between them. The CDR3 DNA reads TGTGCCAGCAGCTTACTCACTTACGAGCAGTACTTC. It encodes CASSLLTYEQYF. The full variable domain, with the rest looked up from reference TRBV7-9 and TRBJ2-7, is DTGVSQNPRHKITKRGQNVTFRCDPISEHNRLYWYRQTLGQGPEFLTYFQNEAQLEKSRLLSDRFSAERPKGSFSTLEIQRTEQGDSAMYLCASSLLTYEQYFGPGTRLTVT.

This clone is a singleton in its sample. CDR3 sequence: CASNLLGNQPQHF. The CDR3 bases are TGTGCCAGCAACCTATTAGGCAATCAGCCCCAGCATTTT. The chain carries TRBV2 and TRBJ1-5, with D unresolved. Per the germline V gene, CDR1 is SNHLY and CDR2 is FYNNEI. CDR3 length: 13 residues. V was clipped by 7 bases and J by 2 bases, with 9 bases between them.

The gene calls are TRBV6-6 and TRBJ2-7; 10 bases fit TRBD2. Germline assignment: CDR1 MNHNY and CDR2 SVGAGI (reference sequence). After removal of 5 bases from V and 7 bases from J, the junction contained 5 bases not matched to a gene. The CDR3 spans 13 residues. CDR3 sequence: CASSSGGAGEQYF. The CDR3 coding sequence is TGTGCCAGCAGTAGCGGGGGGGCGGGGGAGCAGTACTTC.

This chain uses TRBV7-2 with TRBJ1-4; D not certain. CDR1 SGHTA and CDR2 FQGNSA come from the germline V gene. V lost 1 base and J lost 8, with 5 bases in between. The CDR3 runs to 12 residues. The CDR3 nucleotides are TGTGCCAGCAGCTTAGTGAGCGAAAAACTGTTTTTT. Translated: CASSLVSEKLFF.

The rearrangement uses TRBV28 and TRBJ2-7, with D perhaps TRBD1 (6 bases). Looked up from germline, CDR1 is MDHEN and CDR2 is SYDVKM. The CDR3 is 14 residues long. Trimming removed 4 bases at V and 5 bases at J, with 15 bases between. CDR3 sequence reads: CASSYKTGPHEQYF. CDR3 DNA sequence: TGTGCCAGCAGTTATAAAACAGGGCCACACGAGCAGTACTTC.

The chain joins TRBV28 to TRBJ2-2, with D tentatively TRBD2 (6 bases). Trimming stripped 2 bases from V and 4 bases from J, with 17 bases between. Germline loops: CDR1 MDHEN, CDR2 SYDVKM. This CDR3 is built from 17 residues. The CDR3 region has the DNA TGTGCCAGCAGTTTACCCTTCCGCGGGGTCGGCACCGGGGAGCTGTTTTTT. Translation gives CASSLPFRGVGTGELFF.

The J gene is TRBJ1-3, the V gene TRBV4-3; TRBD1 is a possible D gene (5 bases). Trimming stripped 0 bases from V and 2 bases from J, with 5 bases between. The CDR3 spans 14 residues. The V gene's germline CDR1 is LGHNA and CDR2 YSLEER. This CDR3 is CASSQDRAGNTIYF. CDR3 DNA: TGCGCCAGCAGCCAAGACAGGGCTGGAAACACCATATATTTT.

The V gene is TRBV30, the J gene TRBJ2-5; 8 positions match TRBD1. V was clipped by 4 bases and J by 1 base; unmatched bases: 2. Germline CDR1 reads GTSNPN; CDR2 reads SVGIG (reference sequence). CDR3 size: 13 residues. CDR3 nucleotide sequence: TGTGCCTGGAAGGGACAGGCCCAAGAGACCCAGTACTTC. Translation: CAWKGQAQETQYF.

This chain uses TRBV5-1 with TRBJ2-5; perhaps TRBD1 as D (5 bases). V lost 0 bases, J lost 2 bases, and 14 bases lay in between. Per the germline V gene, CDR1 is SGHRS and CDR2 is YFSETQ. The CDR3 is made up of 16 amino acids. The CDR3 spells CASSLGTQVSQETQYF. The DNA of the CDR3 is TGCGCCAGCAGCTTGGGGACACAGGTGTCTCAAGAGACCCAGTACTTC.